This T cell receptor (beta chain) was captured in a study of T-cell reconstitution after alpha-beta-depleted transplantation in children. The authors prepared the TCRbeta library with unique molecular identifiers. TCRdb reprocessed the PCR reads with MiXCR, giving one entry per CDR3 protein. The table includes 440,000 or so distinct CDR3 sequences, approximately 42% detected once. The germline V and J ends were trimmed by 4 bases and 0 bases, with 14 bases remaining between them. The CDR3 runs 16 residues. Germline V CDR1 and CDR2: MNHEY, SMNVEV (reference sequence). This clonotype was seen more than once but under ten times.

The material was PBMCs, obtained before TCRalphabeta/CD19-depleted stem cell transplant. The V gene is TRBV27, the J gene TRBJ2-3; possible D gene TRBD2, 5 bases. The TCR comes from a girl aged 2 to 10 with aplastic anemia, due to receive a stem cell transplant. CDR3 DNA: TGTGCCAGCAGTTCGAAGGAGGCACCTAGCACAGATACGCAGTATTTT. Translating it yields CASSSKEAPSTDTQYF.